There are a few counts of the clone carrying this TCR beta chain. Its antigen is undetermined. These data originate in a study of beta chain features in type 1 diabetes. Overall study findings and caveats: Shorter TCRB CDR3s, moderately but significantly so, marked every one of the four CD4+ subsets in Type 1 diabetes patients.

A heparinised blood draw that averaged approximately 120 mL was obtained once from each donor. Sorting that relied on CD45RO/CCR7/CD25/CD127/CD95/CD27 yielded CD4+ naive, central memory, regulatory and stem cell-like memory cells. All of the sorted populations showed purity greater than 95%. Germline V gene data show CDR1 as SGHDN and CDR2 as FVKESK. V gave up 2 bases and J gave up 2 bases, with 16 bases separating them. The length of the CDR3 is 16 residues. The sequenced template was cDNA made from the entire isolated RNA. Sequencing used immunoSEQ multiplex PCR; TCRdb keeps in-frame clones, though not all of them. Of more than 300,000 clones listed, roughly an eighth are singletons.

Sequenced material: naive CD4+ T cells from blood. The chain employs TRBV14 and TRBJ2-7; a possible D gene is TRBD2 (7 bases). This TCR was sampled from a woman aged 18-29 years with type 1 diabetes. CDR3 amino acids: CASSQKGGGGPYEQYF. The CDR3 DNA reads TGTGCCAGCAGCCAAAAAGGCGGCGGGGGCCCCTACGAGCAGTACTTC.